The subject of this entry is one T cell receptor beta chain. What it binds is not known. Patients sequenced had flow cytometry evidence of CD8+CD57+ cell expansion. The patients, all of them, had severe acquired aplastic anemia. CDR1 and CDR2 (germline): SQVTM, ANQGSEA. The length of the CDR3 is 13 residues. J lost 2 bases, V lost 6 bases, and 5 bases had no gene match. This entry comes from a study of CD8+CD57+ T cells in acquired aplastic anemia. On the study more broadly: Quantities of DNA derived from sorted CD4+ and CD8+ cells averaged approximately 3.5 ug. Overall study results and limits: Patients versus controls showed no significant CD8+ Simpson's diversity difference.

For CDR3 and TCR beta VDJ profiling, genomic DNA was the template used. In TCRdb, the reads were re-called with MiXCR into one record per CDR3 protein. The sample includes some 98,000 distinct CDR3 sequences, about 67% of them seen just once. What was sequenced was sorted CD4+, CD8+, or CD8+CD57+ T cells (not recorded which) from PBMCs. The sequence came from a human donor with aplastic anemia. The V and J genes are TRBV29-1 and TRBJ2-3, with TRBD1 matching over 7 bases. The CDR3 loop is CSVLQGPTDTQYF. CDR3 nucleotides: TGCAGCGTCCTACAGGGGCCCACAGATACGCAGTATTTT.